In this sample, the clone carrying this T cell receptor (beta chain) turned up a few times. Its specificity is not known. This table comes from immunoSEQ multiplex PCR, and its TCRdb copy is limited to in-frame clones, with some not included. The sample holds about 25,000 clones; 80% to 95% are singletons and the top ten take around 0.54%. Trimming removed 0 bases at V and 5 bases at J, with 3 bases between. The CDR3 is 11 residues long. The germline gives CDR1 SGHNT, CDR2 YYREEE (reference sequence). This specimen comes from a study of graft-versus-host responses after intestinal transplantation. At the level of the study: The whole recipient group had anti-thymocyte globulin induction followed by tacrolimus and steroids for 2 to 3 years.

Whole-study findings and limits: Marrow from the recipient contained GvH clones, some of which had appeared first in ileum or blood.

This chain connects TRBV5-4 to TRBJ2-7; D not resolved. Here the sequenced sample was PBMCs, taken 18 days after transplant. This TCR was sampled from a human patient who received an intestinal transplant, so some T cells may come from the graft donor. CDR3 region: CASSLGNEQYF. CDR3 nucleotides: TGTGCCAGCAGCTTGGGCAACGAGCAGTACTTC.